This T cell receptor beta chain was sequenced in a study of T cells expressing NK-cell markers. Study background: Eight donors were sequenced, of whom seven were HCMV-seropositive, while the remaining one was HCMV-seronegative.

Remarks on this clonotype: What it recognizes is unknown.

TCR beta cDNA was made by 5'RACE template switching with UMIs. With the 5' RACE reads reprocessed, TCRdb shows one record per CDR3 protein and no DNA. This sample lists approximately 15,000 distinct CDR3 sequences; its ten largest clones have approximately 59%. General study points: Also leading the CD3+CD56-NKG2C+ fraction in a handful of donors were these clonotypes.

The CDR3 is made up of 14 amino acids. This TCR was recovered from a man aged 18-70 years in good health. Material for sequencing was blood T cells: a sorted CD56 or NKG2C T cell subset, CD4+ or CD8+ T cells, or bulk PBMC T cells (not recorded which). The chain links TRBV12-3 or TRBV12-4 to TRBJ1-3; checking the TCRdb D call of TRBD1 is not possible without DNA. The CDR3 loop is CASSPIGGGNTIYF.